A selection of T cell receptor beta chains follows, all from one sample in a study of blood T cell repertoires in COVID-19. The assay was immunoSEQ multiplex PCR, and TCRdb's table has in-frame clones only and misses some. In the table there are under 250,000 clones, 86% of which are singletons. Sequencing was performed on PBMCs or T cells enriched from blood (not recorded which). These receptors were taken from a man aged 35 to 55 who had recovered from COVID-19. Both conserved end residues are part of each CDR3. The order of the fields is clone size, J gene, D gene, V gene, CDR3 DNA, CDR3 protein. D genes are given only for firm matches. Size tells how often a clone was seen (once, few, many) or the class of an expanded clone, and some rows leave it out.

clone size: .
J gene: TRBJ1-4
D gene: .
V gene: TRBV6-1
CDR3 DNA: TGTGCCAGCAGTGAATTTGTGGCCTTTAGAGGGGAAAAACTGTTTTTT
CDR3 protein: CASSEFVAFRGEKLFF

clone size: .
J gene: TRBJ2-3
D gene: TRBD2
V gene: TRBV6-4
CDR3 DNA: TGTGCCAGCAGTCCTAGCGGGGGCCACGACACAGATACGCAGTATTTT
CDR3 protein: CASSPSGGHDTDTQYF

clone size: .
J gene: TRBJ2-1
D gene: .
V gene: TRBV7-2
CDR3 DNA: TGTGCCAGCAGCCTCGGCGCGGCCGCCTACAATGAGCAGTTCTTC
CDR3 protein: CASSLGAAAYNEQFF

clone size: .
J gene: TRBJ1-1
D gene: .
V gene: TRBV30
CDR3 DNA: TGTGCCTGGGACGGGGGGGACACTGAAGCTTTCTTT
CDR3 protein: CAWDGGDTEAFF

clone size: .
J gene: TRBJ1-4
D gene: .
V gene: TRBV5-6
CDR3 DNA: TGTGCCAGCAGTTACAGATCAACTAATGAAAAACTGTTTTTT
CDR3 protein: CASSYRSTNEKLFF

clone size: .
J gene: TRBJ2-2
D gene: TRBD2
V gene: TRBV27
CDR3 DNA: TGTGCCAGCAGTCGGGGGAGGGAAAACACCGGGGAGCTGTTTTTT
CDR3 protein: CASSRGRENTGELFF

clone size: .
J gene: TRBJ1-3
D gene: .
V gene: TRBV5-1
CDR3 DNA: TGCGCCAGCAGCCCGTCAGGTACTGGAAACACCATATATTTT
CDR3 protein: CASSPSGTGNTIYF

clone size: once
J gene: TRBJ2-7
D gene: TRBD1
V gene: TRBV2
CDR3 DNA: TGTGCCAGCAGTCGGACAGGGGGCTCCGAGCAGTACTTC
CDR3 protein: CASSRTGGSEQYF

clone size: .
J gene: TRBJ2-5
D gene: TRBD1
V gene: TRBV11-3
CDR3 DNA: TGTGCCAGCAGCCCAAGGACAGGGACGGAGACCCAGTACTTC
CDR3 protein: CASSPRTGTETQYF

clone size: .
J gene: TRBJ1-5
D gene: .
V gene: TRBV19
CDR3 DNA: TGTGCCAGTAAGCGCGAAGGCGTTAGCAATCAGCCCCAGCATTTT
CDR3 protein: CASKREGVSNQPQHF

clone size: .
J gene: TRBJ2-7
D gene: TRBD1
V gene: TRBV7-9
CDR3 DNA: TGTGCCAGCAGTCGGGACAGGGGCGAGCAGTACTTC
CDR3 protein: CASSRDRGEQYF

clone size: .
J gene: TRBJ1-1
D gene: .
V gene: TRBV9
CDR3 DNA: TGTGCCAGCCAATCGGGGATGAACACTGAAGCTTTCTTT
CDR3 protein: CASQSGMNTEAFF

clone size: few
J gene: TRBJ1-2
D gene: .
V gene: TRBV18
CDR3 DNA: TGTGCCAGCTCACCGGGGGCAGGAAATGGCTACACCTTC
CDR3 protein: CASSPGAGNGYTF

clone size: .
J gene: TRBJ1-2
D gene: TRBD1
V gene: TRBV6-5
CDR3 DNA: TGTGCCAGCAGACAGACAGGGGGCTGGTACTATGGCTACACCTTC
CDR3 protein: CASRQTGGWYYGYTF

clone size: .
J gene: TRBJ1-2
D gene: .
V gene: TRBV5-6
CDR3 DNA: TGTGCCAGCAGCCTGCCCGGAAACTATCGCTACACCTTC
CDR3 protein: CASSLPGNYRYTF

clone size: .
J gene: TRBJ1-2
D gene: TRBD1
V gene: TRBV9
CDR3 DNA: TGTGCCAGCAGCGGGGGACAGGGGGACGACTATGGCTACACCTTC
CDR3 protein: CASSGGQGDDYGYTF

clone size: few
J gene: TRBJ2-6
D gene: TRBD1
V gene: TRBV4-3
CDR3 DNA: TGCGCCAGCAGCCAAGCCGGGACAGGGTCCGGGGCCAACGTCCTGACTTTC
CDR3 protein: CASSQAGTGSGANVLTF

clone size: .
J gene: TRBJ1-6
D gene: .
V gene: TRBV11-2
CDR3 DNA: TGTGCCAGCAGTCCCGTGAATTCACCCCTCCACTTT
CDR3 protein: CASSPVNSPLHF

clone size: .
J gene: TRBJ2-1
D gene: TRBD2
V gene: TRBV18
CDR3 DNA: TGTGCCAGCGGTGTGGGGACTAGCGTTATTCTTGAGCAGTTCTTC
CDR3 protein: CASGVGTSVILEQFF

clone size: few
J gene: TRBJ1-4
D gene: .
V gene: TRBV5-4
CDR3 DNA: TGTGCCAGCAGCATCAGGGAATACGGTGAAAAACTGTTTTTT
CDR3 protein: CASSIREYGEKLFF

clone size: .
J gene: TRBJ1-6
D gene: TRBD1
V gene: TRBV2
CDR3 DNA: TGTGCCAGCAGGAAGGGACAGGGGAACAATTCACCCCTCCACTTT
CDR3 protein: CASRKGQGNNSPLHF

clone size: .
J gene: TRBJ2-1
D gene: .
V gene: TRBV2
CDR3 DNA: TGTGCCAGCAGTGAAGATGTACCCGGGTCCCTCTACAATGAGCAGTTCTTC
CDR3 protein: CASSEDVPGSLYNEQFF

clone size: .
J gene: TRBJ1-2
D gene: .
V gene: TRBV9
CDR3 DNA: TGTGCCAGCAGCTCCGGGTCCCCCCAACTCTTAAACTATGGCTACACCTTC
CDR3 protein: CASSSGSPQLLNYGYTF

clone size: .
J gene: TRBJ1-2
D gene: TRBD1
V gene: TRBV5-4
CDR3 DNA: TGTGCCAGCAGCCCCTCGGTAGGGGGCCAGGACTATGGCTACACCTTC
CDR3 protein: CASSPSVGGQDYGYTF

clone size: .
J gene: TRBJ2-1
D gene: TRBD2
V gene: TRBV5-4
CDR3 DNA: TGTGCCAGCAGCACGGGGACTAGCGGAGAGGCATATAATGAGCAGTTCTTC
CDR3 protein: CASSTGTSGEAYNEQFF

clone size: .
J gene: TRBJ1-5
D gene: .
V gene: TRBV4-1
CDR3 DNA: TGCGCCAGCAGTGTGGGGCAGGGAGGGTTCGGCAATCAGCCCCAGCATTTT
CDR3 protein: CASSVGQGGFGNQPQHF

clone size: .
J gene: TRBJ2-3
D gene: TRBD2
V gene: TRBV9
CDR3 DNA: TGTGCCAGCAGCCTTCTCCGGGCGGGGGGGCAGACAGATACGCAGTATTTT
CDR3 protein: CASSLLRAGGQTDTQYF

clone size: .
J gene: TRBJ2-7
D gene: .
V gene: TRBV7-2
CDR3 DNA: TGTGCCAGCAGCCCGGACGGGATTTCCTACGAGCAGTACTTC
CDR3 protein: CASSPDGISYEQYF

clone size: .
J gene: TRBJ2-3
D gene: .
V gene: TRBV5-4
CDR3 DNA: TGTGCCAGCAGCGGAGCCCCAGATACGCAGTATTTT
CDR3 protein: CASSGAPDTQYF

clone size: .
J gene: TRBJ2-7
D gene: TRBD1
V gene: TRBV27
CDR3 DNA: TGTGCCAGCAGTTTCACCCCCCCGGGACAGGGTAATTACGAGCAGTACTTC
CDR3 protein: CASSFTPPGQGNYEQYF

clone size: .
J gene: TRBJ2-7
D gene: TRBD2
V gene: TRBV30
CDR3 DNA: TGTGCCTGGAGTGTAGGGCTAGCGGGCTACGAGCAGTACTTC
CDR3 protein: CAWSVGLAGYEQYF

clone size: .
J gene: TRBJ2-7
D gene: .
V gene: TRBV15
CDR3 DNA: TGTGCCACCAGCCCCACAGCGGGTACCTACGAGCAGTACTTC
CDR3 protein: CATSPTAGTYEQYF

clone size: .
J gene: TRBJ2-3
D gene: .
V gene: TRBV27
CDR3 DNA: TGTGCTTTGCGCGATACGCAGTATTTT
CDR3 protein: CALRDTQYF

clone size: once
J gene: TRBJ2-6
D gene: .
V gene: TRBV19
CDR3 DNA: TGTGCCAGTGGAGGAGGAGCGATCTTTACGTCTGGGGCCAACGTCCTGACTTTC
CDR3 protein: CASGGGAIFTSGANVLTF

clone size: .
J gene: TRBJ2-1
D gene: .
V gene: TRBV3-1/TRBV3-2
CDR3 DNA: TGTGCCAGCAGCCAAGTGGAGGCGGGCAATGAGCAGTTCTTC
CDR3 protein: CASSQVEAGNEQFF

clone size: .
J gene: TRBJ2-7
D gene: TRBD1
V gene: TRBV7-2
CDR3 DNA: TGTGCCAGCAGCTCTGTGGGGGACAGGGGGAACGAGCAGTACTTC
CDR3 protein: CASSSVGDRGNEQYF

clone size: few
J gene: TRBJ1-1
D gene: .
V gene: TRBV3-1/TRBV3-2
CDR3 DNA: TGTGCCAGCAGCCAAAGGTCCATGGGACTCCCTCCGAACACTGAAGCTTTCTTT
CDR3 protein: CASSQRSMGLPPNTEAFF

clone size: once
J gene: TRBJ2-7
D gene: TRBD2
V gene: TRBV6-2/TRBV6-3
CDR3 DNA: TGTGCCAGCAGTTACTCTTACCTAGCGGGGGGACCTGTGGAGCAGTACTTC
CDR3 protein: CASSYSYLAGGPVEQYF

clone size: .
J gene: TRBJ1-1
D gene: TRBD1
V gene: TRBV19
CDR3 DNA: TGTGCCAGTAGTATAGACCTAAGACAGGGCGAAGCTTTCTTT
CDR3 protein: CASSIDLRQGEAFF

clone size: .
J gene: TRBJ2-1
D gene: .
V gene: TRBV6-5
CDR3 DNA: TGTGCCAGCAGTTATACCCCTAGCTCAAATGAGCAGTTCTTC
CDR3 protein: CASSYTPSSNEQFF

clone size: .
J gene: TRBJ2-6
D gene: TRBD1
V gene: TRBV6-5
CDR3 DNA: TGTGCCAGCGTACAGGGGGCTTATGGGGCCAACGTCCTGACTTTC
CDR3 protein: CASVQGAYGANVLTF

clone size: .
J gene: TRBJ1-1
D gene: .
V gene: TRBV7-9
CDR3 DNA: TGTGCCAGCAGCTTAGAGGGGGATGAAGCTTTCTTT
CDR3 protein: CASSLEGDEAFF

clone size: .
J gene: TRBJ2-5
D gene: .
V gene: TRBV11-2
CDR3 DNA: TGTGCCAGCAGCTTATTTTACGGGGGAGAGACCCAGTACTTC
CDR3 protein: CASSLFYGGETQYF

clone size: .
J gene: TRBJ1-3
D gene: .
V gene: TRBV27
CDR3 DNA: TGTGCCAGCAGTTTTCCCCCAGGGGTCACCATATATTTT
CDR3 protein: CASSFPPGVTIYF

clone size: .
J gene: TRBJ2-3
D gene: TRBD1
V gene: TRBV18
CDR3 DNA: TGTGCCAGCTCACCACCCCGGACAGGGCCCAGCACAGATACGCAGTATTTT
CDR3 protein: CASSPPRTGPSTDTQYF

clone size: .
J gene: TRBJ1-1
D gene: .
V gene: TRBV7-5
CDR3 DNA: TGTGTCAGAAGCTTAAGGAGGTCCCCGATGAACACTGAAGCTTTCTTT
CDR3 protein: CVRSLRRSPMNTEAFF

clone size: .
J gene: TRBJ2-1
D gene: TRBD2
V gene: TRBV18
CDR3 DNA: TGTGCCAGCAGACCGGGGACTAGCGGGAGCCATGAGCAGTTCTTC
CDR3 protein: CASRPGTSGSHEQFF

clone size: .
J gene: TRBJ1-2
D gene: .
V gene: TRBV11-2
CDR3 DNA: TGTGCCAGCAGCTTAGGCAATTGGGGCGGGGCCAACTATGGCTACACCTTC
CDR3 protein: CASSLGNWGGANYGYTF

clone size: .
J gene: TRBJ2-1
D gene: TRBD2
V gene: TRBV10-3
CDR3 DNA: TGTGCCATCAGGTTAGCGGGAGAAATCGATGAGCAGTTCTTC
CDR3 protein: CAIRLAGEIDEQFF

clone size: .
J gene: TRBJ1-1
D gene: TRBD1
V gene: TRBV6-5
CDR3 DNA: TGTGCCAGCACGGACAGGAGCCGGAACACTGAAGCTTTCTTT
CDR3 protein: CASTDRSRNTEAFF

clone size: .
J gene: TRBJ2-1
D gene: TRBD2
V gene: TRBV12-3/TRBV12-4
CDR3 DNA: TGTGCCAGCAGTTTAGGGGGACTAGACATCTTC
CDR3 protein: CASSLGGLDIF

clone size: few
J gene: TRBJ1-1
D gene: TRBD1
V gene: TRBV2
CDR3 DNA: TGTGCGAACAGGGGCGACACTGAAGCTTTCTTT
CDR3 protein: CANRGDTEAFF

clone size: once
J gene: TRBJ1-2
D gene: .
V gene: TRBV5-6
CDR3 DNA: TGTGCCAGCAGCTTGGGCGTGGTAAATGGCTACACCTTC
CDR3 protein: CASSLGVVNGYTF

clone size: .
J gene: TRBJ2-7
D gene: TRBD2
V gene: TRBV4-2
CDR3 DNA: TGTGCCAGCAGCCAAGATAGCGGGGGGGCCCCGAGCTCCTACGAGCAGTACTTC
CDR3 protein: CASSQDSGGAPSSYEQYF